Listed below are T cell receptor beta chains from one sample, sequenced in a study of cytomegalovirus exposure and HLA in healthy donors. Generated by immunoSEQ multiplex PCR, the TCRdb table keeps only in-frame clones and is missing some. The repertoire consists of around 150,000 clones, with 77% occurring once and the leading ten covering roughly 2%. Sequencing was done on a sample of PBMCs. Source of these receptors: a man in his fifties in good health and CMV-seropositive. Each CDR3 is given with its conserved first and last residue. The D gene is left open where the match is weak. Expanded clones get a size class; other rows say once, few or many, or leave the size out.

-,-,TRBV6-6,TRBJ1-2,CAIPLGQGSYGYTF,TGTGCCATCCCGTTGGGGCAGGGTTCCTATGGCTACACCTTC
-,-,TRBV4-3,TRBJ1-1,CASSQQGYTEAFF,TGCGCCAGCAGCCAACAGGGGTACACTGAAGCTTTCTTT
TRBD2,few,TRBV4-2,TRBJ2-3,CASSQTGLAVDTDTQYF,TGTGCCAGCAGCCAGACGGGACTAGCGGTGGACACAGATACGCAGTATTTT
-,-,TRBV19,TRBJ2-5,CASSIGRTDQETQYF,TGTGCCAGTAGTATTGGCAGAACAGACCAAGAGACCCAGTACTTC
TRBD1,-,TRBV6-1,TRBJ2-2,CASSEELGTGLTGELFF,TGTGCCAGCAGTGAAGAGCTAGGGACAGGGCTGACCGGGGAGCTGTTTTTT
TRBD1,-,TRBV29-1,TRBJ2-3,CSVGTGALTDTQYF,TGCAGCGTTGGGACAGGGGCCCTCACAGATACGCAGTATTTT
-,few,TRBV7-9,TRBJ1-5,CASSPSAGVHQPQHF,TGTGCCAGCAGCCCCAGTGCAGGGGTTCATCAGCCCCAGCATTTT
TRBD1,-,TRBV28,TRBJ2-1,CASSFPGQGAHRFF,TGTGCCAGCAGTTTTCCGGGACAGGGGGCGCATCGGTTCTTC
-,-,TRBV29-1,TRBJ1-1,CSASAGGLNTEAFF,TGCAGCGCATCTGCGGGGGGTTTAAACACTGAAGCTTTCTTT
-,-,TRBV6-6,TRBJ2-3,CASSQQGTSTDTQYF,TGTGCCAGCAGCCAACAGGGGACTAGCACAGATACGCAGTATTTT
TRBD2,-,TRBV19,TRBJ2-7,CASRRGGSYEQYF,TGTGCCAGTCGGCGGGGGGGCTCCTACGAGCAGTACTTC
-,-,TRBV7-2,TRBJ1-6,CASSLAGGNSPLHF,TGTGCCAGCAGCTTAGCTGGGGGCAATTCACCCCTCCACTTT
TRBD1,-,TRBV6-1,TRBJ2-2,CASTGDRHTGELFF,TGTGCCAGCACAGGGGACAGGCACACCGGGGAGCTGTTTTTT
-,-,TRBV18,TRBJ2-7,CASQTGVAEQYF,TGTGCCAGCCAAACAGGCGTAGCCGAGCAGTACTTC
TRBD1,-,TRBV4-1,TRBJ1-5,CASSRQGAFQPQHF,TGCGCCAGCAGCCGACAGGGGGCCTTTCAGCCCCAGCATTTT
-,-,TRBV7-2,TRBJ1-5,CASSLRGGNQPQHF,TGTGCCAGCAGCTTACGCGGAGGCAATCAGCCCCAGCATTTT